This TCR beta chain was obtained from a study of blood T cell repertoires in COVID-19. Generated by immunoSEQ multiplex PCR, the TCRdb table keeps only in-frame clones and is missing some. The repertoire holds around 99,000 clones, with over 75% as singletons. Material: peripheral blood. The receptor's source is a man between 50 and 59 years old with acute or convalescent COVID-19.

The CDR3 is CSVADGAYYEQYF. CDR3 DNA sequence: TGCAGCGTTGCTGACGGAGCCTACTACGAGCAGTACTTC. The chain has TRBV29-1 and TRBJ2-7; no clear D gene. V lost 4 bases, J lost 3 bases, and 13 bases lay in between. The CDR3 has 13 amino acids. Germline CDR1 and CDR2: SQVTM and ANQGSEA.